This paragraph reports one T cell receptor beta chain. Its antigen is currently unknown. Into CD45RA+ naive and CD45RA-negative memory subsets, the CD4+ cells were split. CDR3 length: 19 residues. V was trimmed by 7 bases and J by 3 bases, leaving 31 bases between them. CDR1 and CDR2 (germline): SGHVS, FQNEAQ. The record originates from a study of shared clonotypes between healthy human individuals. Overall study results and limits: Sequencing depth was a factor that was expected to affect clonotype sharing among donors. Naive CD4 clonotypes were shared across a handful of donors at about 5.3%.

The protocol was immunoSEQ multiplex PCR, while the TCRdb copy is restricted to in-frame clones and leaves out a portion. The sample includes some 2.3 million clones, over 85% of them seen just once. The clonotype originates from a young man in good health. Some clones in this sample may be carry-over from other donors' samples. Material: naive CD4+ T cells from PBMCs. Subset indicated: CD45RA+ positively selected. The V call is TRBV7-8, the J call TRBJ2-7; D possibly uses TRBD1 or TRBD2 (6 bases each). In DNA, the CDR3 is TGTGCCAGCAACAACCCGGAAAGAGGGGGGATGGTTCGGCGCTACGAGCAGTACTTC. It is translated as CASNNPERGGMVRRYEQYF.